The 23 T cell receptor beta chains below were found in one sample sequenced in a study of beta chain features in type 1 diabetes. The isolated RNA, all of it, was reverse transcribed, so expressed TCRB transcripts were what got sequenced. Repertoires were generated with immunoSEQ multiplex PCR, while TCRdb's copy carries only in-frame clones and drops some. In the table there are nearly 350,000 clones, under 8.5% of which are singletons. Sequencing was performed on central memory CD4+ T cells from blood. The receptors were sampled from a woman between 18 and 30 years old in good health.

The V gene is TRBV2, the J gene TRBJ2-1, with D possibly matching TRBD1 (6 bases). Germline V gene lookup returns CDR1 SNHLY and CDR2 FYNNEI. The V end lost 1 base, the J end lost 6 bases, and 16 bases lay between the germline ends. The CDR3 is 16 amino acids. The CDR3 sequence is CASSEVGGRRGNEQFF. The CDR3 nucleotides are TGTGCCAGCAGTGAAGTTGGGGGCCGCAGAGGCAATGAGCAGTTCTTC.

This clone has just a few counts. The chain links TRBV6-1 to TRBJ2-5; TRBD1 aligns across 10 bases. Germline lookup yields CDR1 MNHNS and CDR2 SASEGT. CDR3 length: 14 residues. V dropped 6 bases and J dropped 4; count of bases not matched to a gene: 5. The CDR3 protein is CASSTGQGLETQYF. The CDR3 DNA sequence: TGTGCCAGCAGCACGGGACAGGGGTTAGAGACCCAGTACTTC.

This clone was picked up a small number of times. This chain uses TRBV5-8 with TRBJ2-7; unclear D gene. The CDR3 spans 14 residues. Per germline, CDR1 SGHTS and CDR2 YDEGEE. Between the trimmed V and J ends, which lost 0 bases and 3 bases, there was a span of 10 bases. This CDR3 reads CASSLAPYHYEQYF. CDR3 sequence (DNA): TGTGCCAGCAGCTTGGCACCCTACCACTACGAGCAGTACTTC.

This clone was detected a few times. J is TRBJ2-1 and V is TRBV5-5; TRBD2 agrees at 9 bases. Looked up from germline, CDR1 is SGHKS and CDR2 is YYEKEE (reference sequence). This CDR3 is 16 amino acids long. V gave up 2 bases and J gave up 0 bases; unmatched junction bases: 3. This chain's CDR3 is CASSFAGGHSYNEQFF. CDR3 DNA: TGTGCCAGCAGCTTTGCGGGAGGGCACTCCTACAATGAGCAGTTCTTC.

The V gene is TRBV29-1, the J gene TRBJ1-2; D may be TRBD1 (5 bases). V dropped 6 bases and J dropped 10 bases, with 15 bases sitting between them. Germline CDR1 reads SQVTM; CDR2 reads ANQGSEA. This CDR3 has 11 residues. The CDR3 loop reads CSVNRQLDYTF. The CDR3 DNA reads TGCAGCGTGAACCGACAGCTTGACTACACCTTC. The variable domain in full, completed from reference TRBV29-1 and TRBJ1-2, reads SAVISQKPSRDICQRGTSLTIQCQVDSQVTMMFWYRQQPGQSLTLIATANQGSEATYESGFVIDKFPISRPNLTFSTLTVSNMSPEDSSIYLCSVNRQLDYTFGSGTRLTVV.

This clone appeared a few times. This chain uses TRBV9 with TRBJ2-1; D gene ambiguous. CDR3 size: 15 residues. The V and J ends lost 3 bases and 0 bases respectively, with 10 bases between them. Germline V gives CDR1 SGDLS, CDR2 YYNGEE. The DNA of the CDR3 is TGTGCCAGCAGCGATGACTGGAACTCCTACAATGAGCAGTTCTTC. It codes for CASSDDWNSYNEQFF. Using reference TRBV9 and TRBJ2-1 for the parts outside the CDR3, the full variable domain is DSGVTQTPKHLITATGQRVTLRCSPRSGDLSVYWYQQSLDQGLQFLIQYYNGEERAKGNILERFSAQQFPDLHSELNLSSLELGDSALYFCASSDDWNSYNEQFFGPGTRLTVL.

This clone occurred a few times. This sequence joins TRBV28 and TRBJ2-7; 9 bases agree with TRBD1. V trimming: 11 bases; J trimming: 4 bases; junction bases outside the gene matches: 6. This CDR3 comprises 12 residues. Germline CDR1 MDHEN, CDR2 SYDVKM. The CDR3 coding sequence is TGTGCCGCCGGGACAGGGAATTACGAGCAGTACTTC. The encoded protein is CAAGTGNYEQYF.

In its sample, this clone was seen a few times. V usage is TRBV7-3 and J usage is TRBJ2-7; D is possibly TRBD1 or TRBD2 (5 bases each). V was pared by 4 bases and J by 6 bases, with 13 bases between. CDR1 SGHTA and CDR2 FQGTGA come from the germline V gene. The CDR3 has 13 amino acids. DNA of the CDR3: TGTGCCAGCAGCTCACGCAATGGGGGCGAGCAGTACTTC. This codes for CASSSRNGGEQYF. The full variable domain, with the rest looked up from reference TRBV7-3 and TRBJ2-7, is GAGVSQTPSNKVTEKGKYVELRCDPISGHTALYWYRQSLGQGPEFLIYFQGTGAADDSGLPNDRFFAVRPEGSVSTLKIQRTERGDSAVYLCASSSRNGGEQYFGPGTRLTVT.

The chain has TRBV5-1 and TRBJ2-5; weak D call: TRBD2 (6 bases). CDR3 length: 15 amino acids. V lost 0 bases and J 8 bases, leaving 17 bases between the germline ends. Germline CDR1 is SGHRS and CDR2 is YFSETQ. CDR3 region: CASSLDVGGRSTQYF. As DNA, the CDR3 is TGCGCCAGCAGCTTGGACGTCGGTGGGAGGTCCACCCAGTACTTC. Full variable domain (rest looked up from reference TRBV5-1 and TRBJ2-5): KAGVTQTPRYLIKTRGQQVTLSCSPISGHRSVSWYQQTPGQGLQFLFEYFSETQRNKGNFPGRFSGRQFSNSRSEMNVSTLELGDSALYLCASSLDVGGRSTQYFGPGTRLLVL.

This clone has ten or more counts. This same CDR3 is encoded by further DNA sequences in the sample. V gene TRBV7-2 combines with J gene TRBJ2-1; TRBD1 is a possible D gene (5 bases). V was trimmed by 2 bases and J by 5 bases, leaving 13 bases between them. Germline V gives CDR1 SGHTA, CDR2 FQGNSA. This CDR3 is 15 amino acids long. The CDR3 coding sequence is TGTGCCAGCAGCTTAAGGGGTACCAATAACAATGAGCAGTTCTTC. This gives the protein CASSLRGTNNNEQFF.

The DNA of the CDR3 is TGTGCCATCAGTGATGGACAGGGGAAAACTAACTATGGCTACACCTTC. Translated: CAISDGQGKTNYGYTF. V and J are TRBV10-3 and TRBJ1-2, with 9 bases fitting TRBD1. V shed 3 bases and J 0 bases; nucleotides not matched to a gene: 5. Germline V lookup: CDR1 ENHRY, CDR2 SYGVKD. This CDR3 has 16 residues.

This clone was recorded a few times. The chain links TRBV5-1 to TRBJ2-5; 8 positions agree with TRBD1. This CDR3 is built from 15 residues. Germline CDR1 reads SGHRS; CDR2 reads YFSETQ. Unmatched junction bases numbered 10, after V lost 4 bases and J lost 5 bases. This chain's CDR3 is CASSKGQGPPETQYF. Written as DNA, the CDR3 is TGCGCCAGCAGCAAAGGACAGGGCCCTCCGGAGACCCAGTACTTC.

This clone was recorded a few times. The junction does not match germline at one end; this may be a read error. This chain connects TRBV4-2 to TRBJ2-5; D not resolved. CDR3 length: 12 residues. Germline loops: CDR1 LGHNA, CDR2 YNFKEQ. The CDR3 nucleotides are TGTGCCAGCAGCCACCCCCAAGGGACCCAGTACTTC. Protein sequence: CASSHPQGTQYF.

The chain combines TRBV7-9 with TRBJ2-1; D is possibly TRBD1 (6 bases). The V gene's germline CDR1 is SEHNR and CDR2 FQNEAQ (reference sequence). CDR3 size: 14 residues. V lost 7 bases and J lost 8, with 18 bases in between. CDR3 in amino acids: CASTRAAGEYEQFF. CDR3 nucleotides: TGTGCCAGCACCCGCGCGGCAGGGGAATATGAGCAGTTCTTC. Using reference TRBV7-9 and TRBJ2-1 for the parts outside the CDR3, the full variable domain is DTGVSQNPRHKITKRGQNVTFRCDPISEHNRLYWYRQTLGQGPEFLTYFQNEAQLEKSRLLSDRFSAERPKGSFSTLEIQRTEQGDSAMYLCASTRAAGEYEQFFGPGTRLTVL.

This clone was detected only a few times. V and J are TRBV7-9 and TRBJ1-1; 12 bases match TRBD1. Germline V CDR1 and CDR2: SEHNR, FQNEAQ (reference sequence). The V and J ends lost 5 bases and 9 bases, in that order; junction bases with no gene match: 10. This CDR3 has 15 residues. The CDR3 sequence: CASSELMGQGAQAFF. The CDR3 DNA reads TGTGCCAGCAGCGAACTTATGGGACAGGGGGCTCAAGCTTTCTTT. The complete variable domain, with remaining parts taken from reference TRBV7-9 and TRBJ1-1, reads DTGVSQNPRHKITKRGQNVTFRCDPISEHNRLYWYRQTLGQGPEFLTYFQNEAQLEKSRLLSDRFSAERPKGSFSTLEIQRTEQGDSAMYLCASSELMGQGAQAFFGQGTRLTVV.

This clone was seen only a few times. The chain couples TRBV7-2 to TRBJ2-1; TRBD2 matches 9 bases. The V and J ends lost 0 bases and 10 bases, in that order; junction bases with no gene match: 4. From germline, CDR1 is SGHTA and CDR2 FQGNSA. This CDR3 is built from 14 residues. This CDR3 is CASSLAASGIEQFF. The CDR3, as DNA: TGTGCCAGCAGCTTAGCGGCTAGCGGGATCGAGCAGTTCTTC.

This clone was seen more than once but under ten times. The CDR3 DNA sequence: TGTGCCACCAGCAGAGGCAATAGCGGGGTTAACGACGAGCAGTACTTC. Translating gives CATSRGNSGVNDEQYF. The J gene is TRBJ2-7, the V gene TRBV15; 8 bases line up with TRBD2. V dropped 1 base and J dropped 5; count of bases not matched to a gene: 10. This CDR3 is built from 16 residues. CDR1 LNHNV and CDR2 YYDKDF come from the germline V gene (reference sequence).

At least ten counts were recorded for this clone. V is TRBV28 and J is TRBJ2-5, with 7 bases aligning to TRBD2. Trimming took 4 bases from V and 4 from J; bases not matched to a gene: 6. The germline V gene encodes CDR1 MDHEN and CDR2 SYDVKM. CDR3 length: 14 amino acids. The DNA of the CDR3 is TGTGCCAGCAGTTCGGGCGGGAGTGGAGAGACCCAGTACTTC. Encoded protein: CASSSGGSGETQYF.

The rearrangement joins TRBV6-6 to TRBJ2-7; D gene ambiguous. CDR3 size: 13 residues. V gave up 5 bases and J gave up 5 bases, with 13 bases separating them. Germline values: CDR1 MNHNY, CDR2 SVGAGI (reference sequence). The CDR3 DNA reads TGTGCCAGCAGTGCCACACGGTTTGACGAGCAGTACTTC. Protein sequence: CASSATRFDEQYF.

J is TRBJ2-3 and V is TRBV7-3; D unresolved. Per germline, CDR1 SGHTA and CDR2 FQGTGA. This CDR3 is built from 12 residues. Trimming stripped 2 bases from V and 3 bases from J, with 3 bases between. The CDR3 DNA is TGTGCCAGCAGCTTACATACAGATACGCAGTATTTT. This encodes CASSLHTDTQYF.

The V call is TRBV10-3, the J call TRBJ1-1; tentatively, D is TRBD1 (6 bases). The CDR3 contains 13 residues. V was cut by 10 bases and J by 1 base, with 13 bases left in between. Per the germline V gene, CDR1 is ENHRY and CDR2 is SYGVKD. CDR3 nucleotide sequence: TGTGCCACCTCTTTACAGGGGAACACTGAAGCTTTCTTT. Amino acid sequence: CATSLQGNTEAFF.

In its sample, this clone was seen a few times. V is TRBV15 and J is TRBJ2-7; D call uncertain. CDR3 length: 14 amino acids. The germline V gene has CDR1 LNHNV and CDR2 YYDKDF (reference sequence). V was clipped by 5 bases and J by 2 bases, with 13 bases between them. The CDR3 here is CATSPGSPAYEQYF. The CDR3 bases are TGTGCCACCAGCCCCGGGTCCCCAGCCTACGAGCAGTACTTC.

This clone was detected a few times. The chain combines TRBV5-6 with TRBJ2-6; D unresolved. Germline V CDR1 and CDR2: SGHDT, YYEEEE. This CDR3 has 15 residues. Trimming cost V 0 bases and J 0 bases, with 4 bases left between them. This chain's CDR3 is CASSLGNSGANVLTF. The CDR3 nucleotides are TGTGCCAGCAGCTTGGGTAACTCTGGGGCCAACGTCCTGACTTTC. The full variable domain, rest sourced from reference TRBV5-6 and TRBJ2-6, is DAGVTQSPTHLIKTRGQQVTLRCSPKSGHDTVSWYQQALGQGPQFIFQYYEEEERQRGNFPDRFSGHQFPNYSSELNVNALLLGDSALYLCASSLGNSGANVLTFGAGSRLTVL.